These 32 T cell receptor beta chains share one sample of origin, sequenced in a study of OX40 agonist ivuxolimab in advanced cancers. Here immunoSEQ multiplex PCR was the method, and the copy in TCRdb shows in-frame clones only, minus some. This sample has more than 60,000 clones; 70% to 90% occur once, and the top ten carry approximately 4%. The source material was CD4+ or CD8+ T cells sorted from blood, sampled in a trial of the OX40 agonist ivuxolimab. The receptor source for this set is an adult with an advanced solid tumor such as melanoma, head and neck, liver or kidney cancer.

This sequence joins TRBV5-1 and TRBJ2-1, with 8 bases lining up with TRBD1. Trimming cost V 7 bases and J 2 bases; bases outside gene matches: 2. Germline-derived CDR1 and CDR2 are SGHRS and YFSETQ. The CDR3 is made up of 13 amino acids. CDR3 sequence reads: CASGTGTYNEQFF. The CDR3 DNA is TGCGCCAGCGGGACAGGAACCTACAATGAGCAGTTCTTC.

DNA of the CDR3: TGTGCCAGCAGTTTATCTCACAATGAGCAGTTCTTC. The encoded protein is CASSLSHNEQFF. This chain joins TRBV28 and TRBJ2-1; no definite D call. V was pared by 1 base and J by 5 bases, with 3 bases between. This CDR3 has 12 residues. CDR1 MDHEN and CDR2 SYDVKM come from the germline V gene.

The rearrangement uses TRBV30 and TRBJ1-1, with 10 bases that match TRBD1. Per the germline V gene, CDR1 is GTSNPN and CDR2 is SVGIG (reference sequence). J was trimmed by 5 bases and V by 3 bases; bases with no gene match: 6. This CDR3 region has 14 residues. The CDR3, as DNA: TGTGCCTGGAGGTGGACAGGGGGTAGAACTGAAGCTTTCTTT. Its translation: CAWRWTGGRTEAFF.

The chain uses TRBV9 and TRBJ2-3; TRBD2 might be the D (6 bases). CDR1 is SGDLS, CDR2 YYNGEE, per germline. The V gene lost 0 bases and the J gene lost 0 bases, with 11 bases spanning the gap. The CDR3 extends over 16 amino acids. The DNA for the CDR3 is TGTGCCAGCAGCGTAGAGGTAGCGGTAAGCACAGATACGCAGTATTTT. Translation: CASSVEVAVSTDTQYF.

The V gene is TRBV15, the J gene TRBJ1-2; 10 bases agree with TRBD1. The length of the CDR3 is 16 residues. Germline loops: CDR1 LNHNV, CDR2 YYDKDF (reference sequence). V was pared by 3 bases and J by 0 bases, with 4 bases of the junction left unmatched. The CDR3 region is CATSRGQGTTNYGYTF. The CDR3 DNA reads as TGTGCCACCAGCAGGGGACAGGGGACCACTAACTATGGCTACACCTTC.

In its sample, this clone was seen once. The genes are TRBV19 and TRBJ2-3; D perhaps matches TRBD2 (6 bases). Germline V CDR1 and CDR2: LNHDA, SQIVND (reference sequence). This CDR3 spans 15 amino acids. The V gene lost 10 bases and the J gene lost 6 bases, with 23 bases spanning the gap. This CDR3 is CATGGSTMGVDTQYF. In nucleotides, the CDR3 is TGTGCCACTGGGGGGAGCACAATGGGTGTGGATACGCAGTATTTT.

As DNA, the CDR3 is TGTGCCAGCAGCGGGGAACAAGCGGGATTGGGAGATACGCAGTATTTT. Its protein product is CASSGEQAGLGDTQYF. The V gene is TRBV9, the J gene TRBJ2-3; TRBD2 agrees at 7 bases. Germline V gives CDR1 SGDLS, CDR2 YYNGEE. This CDR3 has 16 residues. J lost 5 bases, V lost 3 bases, and 12 bases had no gene match.

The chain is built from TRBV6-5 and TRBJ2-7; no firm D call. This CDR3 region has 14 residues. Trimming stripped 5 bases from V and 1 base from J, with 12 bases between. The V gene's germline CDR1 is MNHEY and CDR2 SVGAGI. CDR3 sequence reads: CASSRTAGSYEQYF. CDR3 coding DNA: TGTGCCAGCAGTCGCACAGCTGGATCCTACGAGCAGTACTTC.

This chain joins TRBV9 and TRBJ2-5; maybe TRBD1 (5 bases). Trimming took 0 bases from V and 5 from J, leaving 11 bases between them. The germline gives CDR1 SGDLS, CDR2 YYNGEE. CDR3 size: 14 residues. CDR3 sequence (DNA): TGTGCCAGCAGCGTAGTGGCGGACATGGAGACCCAGTACTTC. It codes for CASSVVADMETQYF.

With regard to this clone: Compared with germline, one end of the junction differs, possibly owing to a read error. The CDR3 nucleotides read TGTGCCAGCACCCACTCCCAGGCCATGAACACTGGAGCTTTCTTT. Translation: CASTHSQAMNTGAFF. The chain is built from TRBV27 and TRBJ1-1; D remains unclear. The CDR3 sequence is 15 residues long. From germline, CDR1 is MNHEY and CDR2 SMNVEV (reference sequence).

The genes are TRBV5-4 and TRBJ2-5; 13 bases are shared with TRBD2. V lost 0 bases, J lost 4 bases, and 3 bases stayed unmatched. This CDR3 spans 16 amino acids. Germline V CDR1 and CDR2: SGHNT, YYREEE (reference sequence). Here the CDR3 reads CASSLGTSGRPETQYF. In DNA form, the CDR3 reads TGTGCCAGCAGCTTGGGGACTAGCGGGAGACCAGAGACCCAGTACTTC.

The DNA of the CDR3 is TGTGCCAGCAGCCTCCAAATGGCGGCTAGCGGGAGAGGGGCCTACAATGAGCAGTTCTTC. Translating gives CASSLQMAASGRGAYNEQFF. The chain has TRBV7-3 and TRBJ2-1; 10 bases match TRBD2. V shed 5 bases, J shed 2 bases, and the junction held 18 bases outside the gene matches. CDR3 size: 20 residues. Germline V gene data show CDR1 as SGHTA and CDR2 as FQGTGA.

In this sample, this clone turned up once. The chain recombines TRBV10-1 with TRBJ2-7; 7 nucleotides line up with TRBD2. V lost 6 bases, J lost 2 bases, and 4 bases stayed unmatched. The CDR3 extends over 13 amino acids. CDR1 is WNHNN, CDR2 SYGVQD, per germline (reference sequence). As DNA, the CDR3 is TGCGCCAGCAGCCGGGGGGAAACCTACGAGCAGTACTTC. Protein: CASSRGETYEQYF.

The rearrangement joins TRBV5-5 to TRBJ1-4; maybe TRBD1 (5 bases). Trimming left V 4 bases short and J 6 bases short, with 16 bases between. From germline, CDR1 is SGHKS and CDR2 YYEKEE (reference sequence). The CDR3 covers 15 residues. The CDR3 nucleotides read TGTGCCAGCAGCAGGTCAGGGCGGAAGGATGAAAAACTGTTTTTT. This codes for CASSRSGRKDEKLFF.

The CDR3 spells CASSRQGSGTNEKLFF. CDR3 nucleotide sequence: TGTGCCAGCTCACGGCAGGGGTCTGGAACTAATGAAAAACTGTTTTTT. The chain couples TRBV18 to TRBJ1-4; tentative D call: TRBD1 (6 bases). CDR1 KGHSH and CDR2 LQKENI come from the germline V gene. V lost 4 bases, J lost 1 base, and 13 bases lay in between. The CDR3 covers 16 residues.

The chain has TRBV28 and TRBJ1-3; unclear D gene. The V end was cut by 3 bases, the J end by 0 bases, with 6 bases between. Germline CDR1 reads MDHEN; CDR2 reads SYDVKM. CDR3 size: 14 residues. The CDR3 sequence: CASSLDRSGNTIYF. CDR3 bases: TGTGCCAGCAGTTTGGACCGCTCTGGAAACACCATATATTTT.

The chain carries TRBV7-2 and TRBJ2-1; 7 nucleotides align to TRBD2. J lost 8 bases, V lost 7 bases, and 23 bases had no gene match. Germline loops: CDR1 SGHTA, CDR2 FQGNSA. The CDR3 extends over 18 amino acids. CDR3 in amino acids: CASTQARGGSKVVDEQFF. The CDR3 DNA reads TGTGCCAGCACCCAGGCTCGTGGCGGGAGTAAGGTCGTCGATGAGCAGTTCTTC.

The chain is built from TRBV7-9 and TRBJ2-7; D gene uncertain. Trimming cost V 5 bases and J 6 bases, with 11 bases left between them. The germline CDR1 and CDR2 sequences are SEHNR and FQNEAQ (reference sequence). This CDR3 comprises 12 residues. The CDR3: CASSQEAGEQYF. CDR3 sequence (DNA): TGTGCCAGCAGCCAAGAGGCTGGCGAGCAGTACTTC.

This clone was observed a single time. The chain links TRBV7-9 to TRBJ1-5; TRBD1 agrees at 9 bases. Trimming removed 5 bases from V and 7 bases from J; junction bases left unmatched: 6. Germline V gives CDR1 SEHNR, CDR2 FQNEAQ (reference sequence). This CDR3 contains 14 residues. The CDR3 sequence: CASSPRTGEQPQHF. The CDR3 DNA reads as TGTGCCAGCAGCCCAAGGACAGGGGAACAGCCCCAGCATTTT.

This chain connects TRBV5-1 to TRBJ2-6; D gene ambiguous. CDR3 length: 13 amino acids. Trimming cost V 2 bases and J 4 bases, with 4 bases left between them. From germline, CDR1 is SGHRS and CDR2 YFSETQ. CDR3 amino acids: CASSFGGANVLTF. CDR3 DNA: TGCGCCAGCAGCTTTGGAGGGGCCAACGTCCTGACTTTC.

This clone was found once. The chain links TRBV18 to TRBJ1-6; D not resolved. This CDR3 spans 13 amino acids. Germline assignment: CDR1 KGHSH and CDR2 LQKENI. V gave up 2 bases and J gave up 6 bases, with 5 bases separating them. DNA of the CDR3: TGTGCCAGCTCACCAGCGGGTAATTCACCCCTCCACTTT. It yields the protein CASSPAGNSPLHF.

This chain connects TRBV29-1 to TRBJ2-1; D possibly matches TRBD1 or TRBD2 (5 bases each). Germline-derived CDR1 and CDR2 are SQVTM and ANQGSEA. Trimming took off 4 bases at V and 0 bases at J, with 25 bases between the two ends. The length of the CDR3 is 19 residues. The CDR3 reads CSVVGVVAVKAPSYNEQFF. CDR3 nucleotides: TGCAGCGTTGTGGGGGTGGTAGCCGTGAAGGCTCCCTCCTACAATGAGCAGTTCTTC.

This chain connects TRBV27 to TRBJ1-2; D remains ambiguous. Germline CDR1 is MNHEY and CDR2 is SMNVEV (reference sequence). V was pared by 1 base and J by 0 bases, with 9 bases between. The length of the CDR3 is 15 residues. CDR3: CASSLYGEPNYGYTF. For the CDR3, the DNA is TGTGCCAGCAGTTTATACGGTGAGCCTAACTATGGCTACACCTTC.

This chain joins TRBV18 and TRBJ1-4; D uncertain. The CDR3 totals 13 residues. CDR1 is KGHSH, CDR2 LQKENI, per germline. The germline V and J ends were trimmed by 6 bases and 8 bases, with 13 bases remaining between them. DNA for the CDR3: TGTGCCAGCTCGCGGAGAGATAGCGAAAAACTGTTTTTT. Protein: CASSRRDSEKLFF.

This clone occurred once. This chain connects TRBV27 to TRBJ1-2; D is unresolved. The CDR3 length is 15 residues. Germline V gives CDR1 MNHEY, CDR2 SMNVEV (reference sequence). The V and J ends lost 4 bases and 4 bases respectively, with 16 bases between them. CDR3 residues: CASSSSPSPGYGYTF. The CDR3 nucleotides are TGTGCCAGCAGTTCAAGTCCCTCGCCGGGCTATGGCTACACCTTC.

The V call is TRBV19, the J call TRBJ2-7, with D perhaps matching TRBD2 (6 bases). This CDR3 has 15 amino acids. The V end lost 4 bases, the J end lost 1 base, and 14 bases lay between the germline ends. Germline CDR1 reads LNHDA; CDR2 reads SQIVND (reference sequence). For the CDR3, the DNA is TGTGCCAGTAGTAAGGAGGGCTTCGGGTCCTACGAGCAGTACTTC. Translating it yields CASSKEGFGSYEQYF.

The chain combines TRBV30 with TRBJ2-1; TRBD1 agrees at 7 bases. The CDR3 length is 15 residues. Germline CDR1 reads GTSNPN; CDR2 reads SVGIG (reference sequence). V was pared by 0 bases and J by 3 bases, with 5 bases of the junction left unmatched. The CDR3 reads CAWSVRGTVYNEQFF. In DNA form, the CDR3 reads TGTGCCTGGAGTGTACGTGGGACAGTCTACAATGAGCAGTTCTTC. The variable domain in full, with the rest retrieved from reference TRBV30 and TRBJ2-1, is SQTIHQWPATLVQPVGSPLSLECTVEGTSNPNLYWYRQAAGRGLQLLFYSVGIGQISSEVPQNLSASRPQDRQFILSSKKLLLSDSGFYLCAWSVRGTVYNEQFFGPGTRLTVL.

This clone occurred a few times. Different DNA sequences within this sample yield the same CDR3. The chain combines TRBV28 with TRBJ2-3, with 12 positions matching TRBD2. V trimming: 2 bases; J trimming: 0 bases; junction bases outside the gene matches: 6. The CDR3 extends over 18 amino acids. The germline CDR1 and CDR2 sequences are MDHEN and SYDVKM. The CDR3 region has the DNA TGTGCCAGCAGTTTAGGGCTAGCGGGGGGGACTAGCACAGATACGCAGTATTTT. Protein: CASSLGLAGGTSTDTQYF.

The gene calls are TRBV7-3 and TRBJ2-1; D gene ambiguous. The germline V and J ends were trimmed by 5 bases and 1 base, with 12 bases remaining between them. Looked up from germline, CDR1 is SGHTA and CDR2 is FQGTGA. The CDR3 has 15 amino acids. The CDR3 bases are TGTGCCAGCAGCCTCGATGGCCGTTCCTACAATGAGCAGTTCTTC. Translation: CASSLDGRSYNEQFF. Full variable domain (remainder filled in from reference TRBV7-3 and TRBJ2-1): GAGVSQTPSNKVTEKGKYVELRCDPISGHTALYWYRQSLGQGPEFLIYFQGTGAADDSGLPNDRFFAVRPEGSVSTLKIQRTERGDSAVYLCASSLDGRSYNEQFFGPGTRLTVL.

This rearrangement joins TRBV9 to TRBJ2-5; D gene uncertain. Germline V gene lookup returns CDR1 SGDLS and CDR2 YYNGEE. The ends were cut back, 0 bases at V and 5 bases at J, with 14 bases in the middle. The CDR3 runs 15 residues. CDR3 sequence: CASSVDALVGETQYF. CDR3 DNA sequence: TGTGCCAGCAGCGTAGATGCTCTGGTGGGGGAGACCCAGTACTTC.

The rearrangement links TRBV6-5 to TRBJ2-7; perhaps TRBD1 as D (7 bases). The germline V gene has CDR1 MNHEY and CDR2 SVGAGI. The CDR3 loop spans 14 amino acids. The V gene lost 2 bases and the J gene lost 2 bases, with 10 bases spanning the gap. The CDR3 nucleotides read TGTGCCAGCAGTTACGGCAGGGGGGCCTACGAGCAGTACTTC. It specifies CASSYGRGAYEQYF.

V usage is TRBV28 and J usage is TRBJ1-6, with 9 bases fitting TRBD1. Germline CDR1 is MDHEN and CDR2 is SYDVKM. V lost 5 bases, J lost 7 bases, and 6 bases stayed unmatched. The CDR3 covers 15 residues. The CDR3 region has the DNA TGTGCCAGCAGTCCATCGGGACAGGGAAATTCACCCCTCCACTTT. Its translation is CASSPSGQGNSPLHF.